Detailed here is one TCR beta chain. This receptor's antigen is unknown. Base-call qualities are not available, and no considerably larger clone is one nucleotide away. The immunoSEQ Assay, a bias-controlled multiplex PCR, was used to amplify TCRbeta CDR3 regions from genomic DNA. The authors' pipeline ran thus. The number of nucleated cells in each sample was estimated from the amplification of reference gene primers within the assay. Sequence reads were collapsed and filtered to measure the absolute abundance of every unique TCRbeta CDR3 rearrangement. Productive Simpson clonality was computed per sample as the square root of Simpson's diversity index over productive rearrangements. TCRdb's version of the immuneACCESS table is confined to in-frame rearrangements and falls short of the full clone set. An unresolved V gene accounts for under half of the shortfall where checked; the remainder is of unknown origin. The DNA gave D and trimming, while V, J and clone size come from that table. The sample table lists 250,000 or so clones, 90% of them with a count of one. Around 2.3% of the sample is in the top ten clones.

The data were taken from a study of blood T cell repertoires in COVID-19 (dated by TCRdb to the early 2020s). A note on the overall study: Collaborator samples came from the United States, Italy and Spain and covered acute and convalescent phases of COVID-19. Sample metadata almost always included a de-identified subject ID, COVID-19 status, age in years and sex. The prospective study material was composed of cDNA or gDNA derived from T cells, B-cell-depleted T cells, or PBMCs. The dataset comprised deeply sampled blood TCRbeta repertoires from subjects exposed to, actively infected with, or recovered from COVID-19. Where HLA class I and class II types were available, the types were taken from metadata supplied by the sample provider, not from assay-based typing. The repertoires were released in a freely available public database intended as a resource for research on the immune response to SARS-CoV-2. The samples were drawn from the first 160 participants of the ongoing ImmuneRACE study and from 950 to 1,500 subjects provided by 6 global collaborators. Points the paper makes about the study in general: The quantity of clinical and demographic metadata differed by source and by participant and was supplied without curation.

For CDR1 and CDR2, the germline V gene lists MNHNS and SASEGT. Compared with germline, V lacks 4 bases and J lacks 0 bases; bases without a gene match: 6. Taken from cysteine to phenylalanine, the CDR3 has 16 residues. The sequence is cut down to CDR3 DNA, 48 bases in frame from base 1. In Seattle, one collaborating source enrolled patients while the infection was active and tracked those patients longitudinally over the course of disease. Whole blood was collected in K2EDTA tubes by collaborating institutions according to the institutions' own protocols. For TCRbeta analysis, collaborators shipped samples in one of three forms: frozen whole blood, isolated PBMCs, or DNA extracted from either of those sample types.

Sequenced: peripheral blood. The chain is assembled from TRBV6-1 and TRBJ1-5, and 7 bases in between align with TRBD1. The TCR was taken from a woman aged 60-75 years with COVID-19, enrolled during active disease. At the DNA level, the sequence is TGTGCCAGCAGTGGAGGGACAGACTATAGCAATCAGCCCCAGCATTTT. The resulting protein is CASSGGTDYSNQPQHF.